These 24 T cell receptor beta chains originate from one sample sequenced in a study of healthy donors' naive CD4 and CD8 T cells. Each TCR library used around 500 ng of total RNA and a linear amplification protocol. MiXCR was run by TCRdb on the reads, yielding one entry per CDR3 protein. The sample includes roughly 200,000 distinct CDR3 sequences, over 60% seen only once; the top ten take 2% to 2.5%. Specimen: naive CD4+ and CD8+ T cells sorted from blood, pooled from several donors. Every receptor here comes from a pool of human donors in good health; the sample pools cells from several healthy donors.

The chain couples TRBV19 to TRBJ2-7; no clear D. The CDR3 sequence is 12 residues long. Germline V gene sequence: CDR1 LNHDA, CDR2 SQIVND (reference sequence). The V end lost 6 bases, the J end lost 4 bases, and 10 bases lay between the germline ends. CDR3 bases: TGTGCCAGTAGGGCACCGTCTTACGAGCAGTACTTC. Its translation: CASRAPSYEQYF.

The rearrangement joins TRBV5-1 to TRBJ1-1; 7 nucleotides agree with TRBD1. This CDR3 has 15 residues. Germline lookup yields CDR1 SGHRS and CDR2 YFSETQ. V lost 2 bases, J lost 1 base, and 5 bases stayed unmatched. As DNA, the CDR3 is TGCGCCAGCAGCTTAGGACAGGACTGGAACACTGAAGCTTTCTTT. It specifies CASSLGQDWNTEAFF. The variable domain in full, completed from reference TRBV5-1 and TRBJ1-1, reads KAGVTQTPRYLIKTRGQQVTLSCSPISGHRSVSWYQQTPGQGLQFLFEYFSETQRNKGNFPGRFSGRQFSNSRSEMNVSTLELGDSALYLCASSLGQDWNTEAFFGQGTRLTVV.

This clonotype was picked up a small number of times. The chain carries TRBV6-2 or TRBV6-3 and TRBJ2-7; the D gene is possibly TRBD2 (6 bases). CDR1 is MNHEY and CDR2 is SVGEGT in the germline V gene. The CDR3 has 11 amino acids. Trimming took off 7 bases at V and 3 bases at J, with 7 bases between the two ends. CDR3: CASTDYYEQYF. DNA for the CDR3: TGTGCCAGCACGGACTACTACGAGCAGTACTTC.

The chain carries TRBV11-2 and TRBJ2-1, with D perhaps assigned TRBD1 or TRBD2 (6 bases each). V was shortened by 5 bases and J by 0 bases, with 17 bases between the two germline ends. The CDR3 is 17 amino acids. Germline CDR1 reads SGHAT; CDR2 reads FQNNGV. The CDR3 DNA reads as TGTGCCAGCAGCATAGGGGGTAGCGGCCTCTCCTACAATGAGCAGTTCTTC. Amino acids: CASSIGGSGLSYNEQFF.

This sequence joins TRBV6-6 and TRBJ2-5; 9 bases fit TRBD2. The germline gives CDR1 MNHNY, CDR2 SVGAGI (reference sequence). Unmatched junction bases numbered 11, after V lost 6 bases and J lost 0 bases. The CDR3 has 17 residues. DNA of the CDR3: TGTGCCAGCAGAAAGCTAGCGGGAACCCTCAACCAAGAGACCCAGTACTTC. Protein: CASRKLAGTLNQETQYF.

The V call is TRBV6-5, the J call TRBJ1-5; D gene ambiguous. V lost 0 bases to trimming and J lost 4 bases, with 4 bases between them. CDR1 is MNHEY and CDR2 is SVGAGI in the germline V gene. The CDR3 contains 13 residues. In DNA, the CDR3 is TGTGCCAGCAGTTACTCAGTAAATCAGCCCCAGCATTTT. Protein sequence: CASSYSVNQPQHF.

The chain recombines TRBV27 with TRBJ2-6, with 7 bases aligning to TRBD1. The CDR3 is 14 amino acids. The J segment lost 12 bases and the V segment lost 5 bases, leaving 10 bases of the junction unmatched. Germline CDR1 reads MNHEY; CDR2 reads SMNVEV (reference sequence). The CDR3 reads CASSPRQGAGVLTF. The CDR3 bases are TGTGCCAGCAGTCCCAGACAGGGAGCCGGCGTCCTGACTTTC.

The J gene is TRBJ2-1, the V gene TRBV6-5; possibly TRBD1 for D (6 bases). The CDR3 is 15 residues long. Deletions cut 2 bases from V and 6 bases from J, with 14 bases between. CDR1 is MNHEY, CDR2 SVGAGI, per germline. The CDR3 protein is CASSYPGAGANEQFF. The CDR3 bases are TGTGCCAGCAGTTACCCCGGGGCAGGGGCCAATGAGCAGTTCTTC.

CDR3 nucleotide sequence: TGCAGCGTTGAGTTGGCTAGCGGCGCCTTAGAGACCCAGTACTTC. It is translated as CSVELASGALETQYF. The chain employs TRBV29-1 and TRBJ2-5; 7 bases align to TRBD2. V trimming: 3 bases; J trimming: 4 bases; junction bases outside the gene matches: 11. The CDR3 is 15 amino acids. CDR1 and CDR2 from the germline V gene are SQVTM and ANQGSEA.

The CDR3 nucleotides read TGTGCCAGCAGTTCCCGGGACGAGGCTAGCACAGATACGCAGTATTTT. Its translation is CASSSRDEASTDTQYF. The chain recombines TRBV6-2 or TRBV6-3 with TRBJ2-3; D assignment may be TRBD1 or TRBD2 (5 bases each). The CDR3 has 16 amino acids. Trimming stripped 4 bases from V and 0 bases from J, with 14 bases between. CDR1 and CDR2 from the germline V gene are MNHEY and SVGEGT.

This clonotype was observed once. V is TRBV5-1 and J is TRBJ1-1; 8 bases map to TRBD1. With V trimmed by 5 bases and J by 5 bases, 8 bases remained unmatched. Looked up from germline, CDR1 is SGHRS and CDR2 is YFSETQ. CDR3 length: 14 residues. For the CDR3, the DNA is TGCGCCAGCAGGGGTGAACAGGGGGTTACTGAAGCTTTCTTT. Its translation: CASRGEQGVTEAFF.

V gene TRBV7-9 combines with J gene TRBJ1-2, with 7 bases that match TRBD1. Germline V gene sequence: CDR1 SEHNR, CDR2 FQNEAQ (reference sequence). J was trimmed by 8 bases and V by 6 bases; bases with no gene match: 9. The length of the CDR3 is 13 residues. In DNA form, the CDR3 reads TGTGCCAGCAGTGGAGAGACAGGGAGCGGCTACACCTTC. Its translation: CASSGETGSGYTF.

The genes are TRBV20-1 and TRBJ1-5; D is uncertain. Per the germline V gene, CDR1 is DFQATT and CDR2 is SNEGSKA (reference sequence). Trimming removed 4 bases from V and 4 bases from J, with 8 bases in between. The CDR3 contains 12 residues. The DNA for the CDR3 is TGCAGTGCTACCAGAGGGAATCAGCCCCAGCATTTT. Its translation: CSATRGNQPQHF.

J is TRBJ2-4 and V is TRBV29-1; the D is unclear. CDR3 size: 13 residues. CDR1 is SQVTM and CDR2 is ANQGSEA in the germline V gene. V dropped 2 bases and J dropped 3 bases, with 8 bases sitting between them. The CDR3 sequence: CSVEIVDKNIQYF. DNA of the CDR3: TGCAGCGTTGAAATTGTCGACAAAAACATTCAGTACTTC.

The CDR3 nucleotides read TGCGCCAGCAGCTTGTGGGGTACTCCGGGGGACTATGGCTACACCTTC. It is translated as CASSLWGTPGDYGYTF. J is TRBJ1-2 and V is TRBV5-1; D possibly corresponds to TRBD1 (5 bases). Germline-derived CDR1 and CDR2 are SGHRS and YFSETQ. The CDR3 is 16 amino acids. The V gene lost 1 base and the J gene lost 3 bases, with 16 bases spanning the gap.

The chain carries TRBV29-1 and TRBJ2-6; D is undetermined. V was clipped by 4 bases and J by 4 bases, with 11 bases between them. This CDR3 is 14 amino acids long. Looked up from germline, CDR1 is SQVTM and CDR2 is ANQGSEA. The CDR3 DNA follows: TGCAGCGTTGTAGTGGTAGAAGGGGCCAACGTCCTGACTTTC. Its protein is CSVVVVEGANVLTF. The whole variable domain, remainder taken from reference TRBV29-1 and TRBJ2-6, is SAVISQKPSRDICQRGTSLTIQCQVDSQVTMMFWYRQQPGQSLTLIATANQGSEATYESGFVIDKFPISRPNLTFSTLTVSNMSPEDSSIYLCSVVVVEGANVLTFGAGSRLTVL.

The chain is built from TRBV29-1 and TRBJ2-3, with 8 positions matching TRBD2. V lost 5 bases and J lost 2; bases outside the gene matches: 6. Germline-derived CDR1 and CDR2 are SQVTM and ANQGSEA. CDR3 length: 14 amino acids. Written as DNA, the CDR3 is TGCAGCGTTTCCAGCGGGAGTTCCACAGATACGCAGTATTTT. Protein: CSVSSGSSTDTQYF.

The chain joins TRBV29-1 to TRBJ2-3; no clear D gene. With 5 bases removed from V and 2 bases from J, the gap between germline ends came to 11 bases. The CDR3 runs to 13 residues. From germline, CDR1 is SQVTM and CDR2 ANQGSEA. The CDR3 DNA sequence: TGCAGCGTTCGACCGGCATTCACAGATACGCAGTATTTT. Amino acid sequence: CSVRPAFTDTQYF.

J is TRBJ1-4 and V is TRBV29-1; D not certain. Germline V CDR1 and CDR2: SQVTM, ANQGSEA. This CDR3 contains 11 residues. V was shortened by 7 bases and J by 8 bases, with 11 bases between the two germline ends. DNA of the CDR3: TGCAGCGCTCGAGGGTCGGAAAAACTGTTTTTT. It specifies CSARGSEKLFF.

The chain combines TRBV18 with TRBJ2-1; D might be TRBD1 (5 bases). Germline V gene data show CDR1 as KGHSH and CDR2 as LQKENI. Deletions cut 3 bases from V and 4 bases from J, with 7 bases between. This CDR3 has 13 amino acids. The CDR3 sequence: CASSPTVYNEQFF. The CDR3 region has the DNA TGTGCCAGCTCACCGACAGTTTACAATGAGCAGTTCTTC.

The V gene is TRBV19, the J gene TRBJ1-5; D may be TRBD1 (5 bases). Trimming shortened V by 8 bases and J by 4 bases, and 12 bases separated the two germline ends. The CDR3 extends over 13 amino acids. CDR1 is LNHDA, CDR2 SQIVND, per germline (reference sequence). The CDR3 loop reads CASGTRGNQPQHF. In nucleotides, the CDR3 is TGTGCCAGTGGGACCAGAGGGAATCAGCCCCAGCATTTT.

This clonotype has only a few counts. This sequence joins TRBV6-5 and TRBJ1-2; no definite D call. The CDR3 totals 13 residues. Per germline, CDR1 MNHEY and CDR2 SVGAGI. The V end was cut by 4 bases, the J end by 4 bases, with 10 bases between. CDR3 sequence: CASSSEGPYGYTF. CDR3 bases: TGTGCCAGCAGTTCCGAGGGCCCCTATGGCTACACCTTC.

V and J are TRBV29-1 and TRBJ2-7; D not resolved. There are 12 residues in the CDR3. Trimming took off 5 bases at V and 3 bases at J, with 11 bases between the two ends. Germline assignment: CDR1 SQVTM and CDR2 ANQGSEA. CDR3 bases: TGCAGCGTTCGGCAGACGCTCTACGAGCAGTACTTC. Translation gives CSVRQTLYEQYF.

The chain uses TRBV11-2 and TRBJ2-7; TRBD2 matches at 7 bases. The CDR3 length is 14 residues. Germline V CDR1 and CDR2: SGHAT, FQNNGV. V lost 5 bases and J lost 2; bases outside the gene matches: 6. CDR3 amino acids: CASSPRDYTYEQYF. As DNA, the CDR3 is TGTGCCAGCAGCCCCCGGGACTATACCTACGAGCAGTACTTC.